This T cell receptor (beta chain) was captured in a study of shared clonotypes between healthy human individuals. Whole-study results and caveats: Non-shared clonotypes were found to have lower generation probabilities than the clonotypes that were shared by all four of the sorted-subset donors.

From germline, CDR1 is SGHDN and CDR2 FVKESK. Trimming stripped 4 bases from V and 9 bases from J, with 21 bases between. The length of the CDR3 is 16 residues. Regarding this clone: Its antigen is unknown.

The table came from immunoSEQ multiplex PCR; TCRdb's copy has only in-frame clones and leaves some out. This table holds about 2.4 million clones, 93% found once. The TCR sequence derives from a young man in good health. Some clones in this sample may be carry-over from other donors' samples. Specimen: naive CD4+ T cells from PBMCs. Subset indicated: CD45RA+ positively selected. This chain uses TRBV14 with TRBJ2-2; D is unresolved. CDR3 sequence reads: CASSPLGPLKTRELFF. The CDR3, as DNA: TGTGCCAGCAGCCCCTTAGGGCCCCTTAAGACCCGGGAGCTGTTTTTT.